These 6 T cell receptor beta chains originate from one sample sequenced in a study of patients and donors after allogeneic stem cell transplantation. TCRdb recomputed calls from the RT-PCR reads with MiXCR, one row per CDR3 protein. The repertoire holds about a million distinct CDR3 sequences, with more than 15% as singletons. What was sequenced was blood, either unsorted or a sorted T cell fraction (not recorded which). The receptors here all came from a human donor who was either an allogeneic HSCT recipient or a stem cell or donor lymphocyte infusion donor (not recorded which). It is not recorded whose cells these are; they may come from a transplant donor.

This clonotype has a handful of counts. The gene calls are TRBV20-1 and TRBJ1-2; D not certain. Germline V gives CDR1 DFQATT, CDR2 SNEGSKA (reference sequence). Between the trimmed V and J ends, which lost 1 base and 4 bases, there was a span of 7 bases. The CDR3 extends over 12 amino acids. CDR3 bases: TGCAGTGCTAGAGGACATTCCTATGGCTACACCTTC. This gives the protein CSARGHSYGYTF.

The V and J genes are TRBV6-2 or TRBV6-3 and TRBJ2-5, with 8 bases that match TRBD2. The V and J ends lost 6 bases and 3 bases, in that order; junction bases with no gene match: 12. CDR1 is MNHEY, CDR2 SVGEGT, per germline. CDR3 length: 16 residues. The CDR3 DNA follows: TGTGCCAGCAGCCCCATGGGCTCAGCGGGGGAAGAGACCCAGTACTTC. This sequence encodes CASSPMGSAGEETQYF.

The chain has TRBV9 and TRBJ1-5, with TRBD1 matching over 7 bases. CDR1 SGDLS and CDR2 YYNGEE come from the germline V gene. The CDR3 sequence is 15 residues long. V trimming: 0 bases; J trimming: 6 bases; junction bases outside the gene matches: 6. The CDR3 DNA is TGTGCCAGCAGCGTAGGAGGGGGCGGTGGTCAGCCCCAGCATTTT. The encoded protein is CASSVGGGGGQPQHF. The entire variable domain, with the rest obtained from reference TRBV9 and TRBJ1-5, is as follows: DSGVTQTPKHLITATGQRVTLRCSPRSGDLSVYWYQQSLDQGLQFLIQYYNGEERAKGNILERFSAQQFPDLHSELNLSSLELGDSALYFCASSVGGGGGQPQHFGDGTRLSIL.

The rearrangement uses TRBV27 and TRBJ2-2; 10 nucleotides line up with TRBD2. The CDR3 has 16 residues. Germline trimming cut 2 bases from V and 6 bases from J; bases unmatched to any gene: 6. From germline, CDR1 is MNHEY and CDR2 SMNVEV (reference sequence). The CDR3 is CASSLLSGGAAGELFF. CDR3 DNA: TGTGCCAGCAGTTTACTGAGCGGGGGGGCCGCCGGGGAGCTGTTTTTT.

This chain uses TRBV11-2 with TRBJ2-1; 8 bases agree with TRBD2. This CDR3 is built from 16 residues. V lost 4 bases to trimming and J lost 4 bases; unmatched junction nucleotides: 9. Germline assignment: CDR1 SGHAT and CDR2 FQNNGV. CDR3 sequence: CASSSGVGGGYNEQFF. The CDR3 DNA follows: TGTGCCAGCAGCTCGGGGGTGGGCGGGGGGTACAATGAGCAGTTCTTC.

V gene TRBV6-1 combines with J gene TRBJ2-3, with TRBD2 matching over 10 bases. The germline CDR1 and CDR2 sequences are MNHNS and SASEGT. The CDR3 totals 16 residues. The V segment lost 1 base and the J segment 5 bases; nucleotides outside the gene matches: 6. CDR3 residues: CASSEVVAGGGDTQYF. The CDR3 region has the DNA TGTGCCAGCAGTGAAGTGGTAGCGGGAGGCGGAGATACGCAGTATTTT.